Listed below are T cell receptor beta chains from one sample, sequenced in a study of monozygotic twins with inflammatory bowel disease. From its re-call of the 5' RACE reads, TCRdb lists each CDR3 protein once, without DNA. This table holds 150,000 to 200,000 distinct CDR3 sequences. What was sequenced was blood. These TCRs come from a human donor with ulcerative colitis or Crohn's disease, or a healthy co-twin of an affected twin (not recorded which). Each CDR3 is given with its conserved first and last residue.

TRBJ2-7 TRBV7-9 CASSSPGAMEQYF
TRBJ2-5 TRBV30 CAWSVLAGAQETQYF
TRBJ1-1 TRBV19 CASIKGPTEAFF
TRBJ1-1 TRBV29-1 CSVWRENTEAFF
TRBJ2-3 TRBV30 CAWSSGRARDTQYF
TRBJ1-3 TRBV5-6 CASSSEGMGPGNTIYF
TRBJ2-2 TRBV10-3 CAIGNTGELFF
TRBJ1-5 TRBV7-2 CASSLASRDQPQHF
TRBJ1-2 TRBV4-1 CASSHWTDGNYGYTF
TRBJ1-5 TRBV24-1 CATSDGMGNQPQHF
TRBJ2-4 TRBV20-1 CSGATGTAKNIQYF
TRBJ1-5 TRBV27 CASSPGRGSQPQHF
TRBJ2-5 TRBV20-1 CSARVTRSRTTQYF
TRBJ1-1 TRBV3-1 CASSYMTGGNTEAFF
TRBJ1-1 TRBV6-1 CASVQGSGYEAFF
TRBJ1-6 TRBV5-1 CASSPIGTGNSPLHF
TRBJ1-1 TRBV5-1 CASGGRASEAFF
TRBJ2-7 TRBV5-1 CASSVRVPAYEQYF
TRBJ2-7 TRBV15 CATSRDPGVLSYEQYF
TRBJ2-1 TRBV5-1 CASSSEQGRNEQFF
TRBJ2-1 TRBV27 CASSLKRASEQFF
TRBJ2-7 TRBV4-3 CASSQDIRDKVYEQYF
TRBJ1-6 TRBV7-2 CASSLTDSSYNSPLHF
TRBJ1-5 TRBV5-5 CASSLGTGDNQPQHF
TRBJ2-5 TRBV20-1 CSARPPYGGRRETQYF
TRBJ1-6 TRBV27 CASSFLGQGNTPLHF
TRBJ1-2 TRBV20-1 CSAREEGSRGYTF
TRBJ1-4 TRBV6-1 CASSSTGVAEKLFF
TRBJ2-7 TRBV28 CASSKGQGGIYEQYF
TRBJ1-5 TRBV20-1 CSARPRGNRQPQHF
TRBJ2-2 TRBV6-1 CASSEAGNTGELFF
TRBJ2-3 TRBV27 CASSLRRLAGTDTQYF
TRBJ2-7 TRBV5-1 CASSWAPLAGYEQYF
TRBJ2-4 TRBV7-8 CASSLGRVLAKNIQYF
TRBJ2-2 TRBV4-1 CASSQEGLAGGDGELFF
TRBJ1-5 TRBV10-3 CAISESLPNSNQPQHF
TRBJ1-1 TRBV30 CALSGQPNTEAFF
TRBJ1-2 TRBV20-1 CSAPRDRSGYTF
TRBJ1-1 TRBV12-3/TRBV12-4 CASSLSGGRDTEAFF
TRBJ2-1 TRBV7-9 CASSPGIPDNEQFF
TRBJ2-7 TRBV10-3 CAIGNSPTSYEQYF
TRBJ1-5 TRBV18 CASSPGSDQPQHF
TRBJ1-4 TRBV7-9 CASSSTGNEKLFF